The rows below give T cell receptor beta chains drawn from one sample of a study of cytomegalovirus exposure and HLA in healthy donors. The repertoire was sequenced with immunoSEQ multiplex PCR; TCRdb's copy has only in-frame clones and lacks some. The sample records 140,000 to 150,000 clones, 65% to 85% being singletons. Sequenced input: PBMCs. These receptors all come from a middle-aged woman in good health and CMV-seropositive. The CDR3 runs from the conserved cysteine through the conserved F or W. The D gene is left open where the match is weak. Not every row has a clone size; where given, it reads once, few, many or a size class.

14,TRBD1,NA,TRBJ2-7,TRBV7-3,TGTGCCAGTCGATGTTCCCAGGGGGAATACGAGCAGTACTTC,CASRCSQGEYEQYF
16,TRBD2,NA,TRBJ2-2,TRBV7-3,TGTGCCAGCAGCTCCTCTAGCGGGGGGAACACCGGGGAGCTGTTTTTT,CASSSSSGGNTGELFF
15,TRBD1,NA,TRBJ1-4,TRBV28,TGTGCCAGCAGTTTAGGCGGGACAGGTAGTGAAAAACTGTTTTTT,CASSLGGTGSEKLFF
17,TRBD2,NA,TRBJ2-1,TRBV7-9,TGTGCCAGCAGCCAGTCGTTAAGCGGGGGGGCTTACAATGAGCAGTTCTTC,CASSQSLSGGAYNEQFF
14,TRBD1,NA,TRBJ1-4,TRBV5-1,TGCGCCAGCAACTCCGGGACAGGGTTGGAAAAACTGTTTTTT,CASNSGTGLEKLFF
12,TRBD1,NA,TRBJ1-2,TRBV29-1,TGCAGCGTGGGGACAGGACATAATGGCTACACCTTC,CSVGTGHNGYTF
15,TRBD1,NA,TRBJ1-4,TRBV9,TGTGCCAGCAGCGTGACCGGGACAGCCGATGAAAAACTGTTTTTT,CASSVTGTADEKLFF
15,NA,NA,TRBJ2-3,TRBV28,TGTGCCAGCAGTTTATCTCCCGTGAGGACAGATACGCAGTATTTT,CASSLSPVRTDTQYF
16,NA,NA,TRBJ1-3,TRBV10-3,TGTGCCATCAGTGAGTCGGAAGGGGCCTCCGGAAACACCATATATTTT,CAISESEGASGNTIYF
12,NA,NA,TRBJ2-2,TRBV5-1,TGCGCCAGCAGCTCTAGTGCCGGGGAGCTGTTTTTT,CASSSSAGELFF
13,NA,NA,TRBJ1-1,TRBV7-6,TGTGCCGGCAGCCCCAGAGGAACTACCGAAGCTTTCTTT,CAGSPRGTTEAFF
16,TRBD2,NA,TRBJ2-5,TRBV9,TGTGCCAGCAGCGTTCAGGGACTAGCGGGGAGGGAGACCCAGTACTTC,CASSVQGLAGRETQYF
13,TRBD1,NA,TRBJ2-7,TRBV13,TGTGCCAGCAGCTTCACCGACAGGGGCGAGCAGTACTTC,CASSFTDRGEQYF
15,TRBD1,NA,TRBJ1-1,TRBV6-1,TGTGCCAGCAGTGAAGCCAGGGGGAGGAACACTGAAGCTTTCTTT,CASSEARGRNTEAFF
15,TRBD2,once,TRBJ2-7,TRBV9,TGTGCCAGCAGCGCGAGAGGCGGCGGGGGAGGCGAGCAGTACTTC,CASSARGGGGGEQYF
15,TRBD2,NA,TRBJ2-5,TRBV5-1,TGCGCCAGCAACCCTAGCGGGGGGGCCGGTGAGACCCAGTACTTC,CASNPSGGAGETQYF
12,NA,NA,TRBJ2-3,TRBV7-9,TGTGCCAGCAGCGCATCGGCAGATACGCAGTATTTT,CASSASADTQYF
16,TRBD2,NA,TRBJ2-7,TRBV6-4,TGTGCCAGCAGTGGCCTCAAGCGGGACTTCTCCTACGAGCAGTACTTC,CASSGLKRDFSYEQYF
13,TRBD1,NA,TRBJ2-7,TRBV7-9,TGTGCCATCGACAGGGGGTTCTTTTACGAGCAGTACTTC,CAIDRGFFYEQYF
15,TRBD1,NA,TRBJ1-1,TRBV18,TGTGCCAGCTCACTCCAAACAGGGGGAGTCACTGAAGCTTTCTTT,CASSLQTGGVTEAFF
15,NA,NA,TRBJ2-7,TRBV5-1,TGCGCCAGCAGCTTGGTTACTGGGCGGGAATACGAGCAGTACTTC,CASSLVTGREYEQYF
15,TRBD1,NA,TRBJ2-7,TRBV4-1,TGCGCCAGCAGCCAAGAAGGACAGGGGTCCTACGAGCAGTACTTC,CASSQEGQGSYEQYF
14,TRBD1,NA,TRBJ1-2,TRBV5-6,TGTGCCAGCAGCTTGGGGGCAGGGGGCAGTGGCTACACCTTC,CASSLGAGGSGYTF
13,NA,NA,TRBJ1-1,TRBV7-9,TGTGCCAGCAGCGAGACAGATCGAACTGAAGCTTTCTTT,CASSETDRTEAFF
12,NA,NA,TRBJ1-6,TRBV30,TGTGCCTGGAGTCCACAGAATTCACCCCTCCACTTT,CAWSPQNSPLHF
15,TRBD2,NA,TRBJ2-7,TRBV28,TGTGCCAGCAGAGGGGGACTAGCGGGAAACTACGAGCAGTACTTC,CASRGGLAGNYEQYF
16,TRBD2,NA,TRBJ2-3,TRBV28,TGTGCCAGCAGTTTATGGACAGCGGGGGTCTCGGATACGCAGTATTTT,CASSLWTAGVSDTQYF
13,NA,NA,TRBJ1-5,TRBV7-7,TGTGCCAGCAGCTCGGGGTTCAATCAGCCCCAGCATTTT,CASSSGFNQPQHF
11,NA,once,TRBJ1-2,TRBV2,TGTGCCAGCAGCCCTCTGCGGGGCTACACCTTC,CASSPLRGYTF
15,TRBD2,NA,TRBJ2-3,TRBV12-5,TGTGCTAGTGGTTTGTTAGCGGGGAGCACAGATACGCAGTATTTT,CASGLLAGSTDTQYF
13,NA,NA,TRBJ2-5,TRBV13,TGTGCCAGCAGCTTTACGGGGGTCGAGACCCAGTACTTC,CASSFTGVETQYF
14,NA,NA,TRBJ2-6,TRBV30,TGTGCCTGGACACGGGGGTATGGGGCCAACGTCCTGACTTTC,CAWTRGYGANVLTF
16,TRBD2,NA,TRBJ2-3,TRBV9,TGTGCCAGCAGCGCATCTAGCGGGGGGATAACAGATACGCAGTATTTT,CASSASSGGITDTQYF
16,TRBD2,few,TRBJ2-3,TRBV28,TGTGCCAGCAGTTCTACTAGCGCGTTAATCACAGATACGCAGTATTTT,CASSSTSALITDTQYF
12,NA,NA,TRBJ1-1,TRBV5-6,TGTGCCAGCAGCGGTACGGGGGGGAAGGCTTTCTTT,CASSGTGGKAFF
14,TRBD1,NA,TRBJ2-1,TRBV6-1,TGTGCCGTTGGAGTAGGGACAGGTCACAATGAGCAGTTCTTC,CAVGVGTGHNEQFF
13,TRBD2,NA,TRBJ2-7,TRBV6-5,TGTGCCACGACAGCGGGACTCTCCTACGAGCAGTACTTC,CATTAGLSYEQYF
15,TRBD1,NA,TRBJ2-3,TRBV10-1,TGCGCCAGCAGTCGTACCGGGACAGACACAGATACGCAGTATTTT,CASSRTGTDTDTQYF
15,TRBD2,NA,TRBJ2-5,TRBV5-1,TGCGCCAGCAGCATCCAGCGGGGGGGCCCCCAGACCCAGTACTTC,CASSIQRGGPQTQYF
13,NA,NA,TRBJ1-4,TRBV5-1,TGCGCCAGCAGCCGGGACATGAATGAAAAACTGTTTTTT,CASSRDMNEKLFF
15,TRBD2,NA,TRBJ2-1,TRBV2,TGTGCCAGCAGTGTACTAGCGGGGGGGAATAATGAGCAGTTCTTC,CASSVLAGGNNEQFF
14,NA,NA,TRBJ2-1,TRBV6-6,TGTGCCAGCAGGCCTGGGGGGGCCGACAATGAGCAGTTCTTC,CASRPGGADNEQFF
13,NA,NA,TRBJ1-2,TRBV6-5,TGTGCCAGCAGTTACTCGGCAGGGGATGGCTACACCTTC,CASSYSAGDGYTF
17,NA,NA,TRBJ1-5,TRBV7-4,TGTGCCAACAACTACCGGGGGGGAGCGTTTAGCAATCAGCCCCAGCATTTT,CANNYRGGAFSNQPQHF
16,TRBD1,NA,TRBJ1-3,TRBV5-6,TGTGCCAGCAGCTTGGTAGAGGGGGCGGCTGGAAACACCATATATTTT,CASSLVEGAAGNTIYF
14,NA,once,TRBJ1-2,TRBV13,TGTGCCAGCAGCTTAGGGCGGGGCGGCTATGGCTACACCTTC,CASSLGRGGYGYTF
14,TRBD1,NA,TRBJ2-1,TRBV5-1,TGCGCCAGCAGCTTGGAGGGACAGTACAATGAGCAGTTCTTC,CASSLEGQYNEQFF
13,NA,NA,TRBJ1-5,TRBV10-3,TGTGCCATCAGTGAGCCGGGTAATCAGCCCCAGCATTTT,CAISEPGNQPQHF
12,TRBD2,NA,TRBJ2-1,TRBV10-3,TGTGCCATCAGTGATCCGGGGGGGGAGCAGTTCTTC,CAISDPGGEQFF
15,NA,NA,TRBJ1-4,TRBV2,TGTGCCAGCAAGGAAGCGAGTGGTTCTAATGAAAAACTGTTTTTT,CASKEASGSNEKLFF
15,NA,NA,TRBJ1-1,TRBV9,TGTGCCAGCAGCGGCCAAACAGGGTTTAACACTGAAGCTTTCTTT,CASSGQTGFNTEAFF
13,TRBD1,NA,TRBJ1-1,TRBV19,TGTGGTGGGGACAGGGGGCAGAACACTGAAGCTTTCTTT,CGGDRGQNTEAFF